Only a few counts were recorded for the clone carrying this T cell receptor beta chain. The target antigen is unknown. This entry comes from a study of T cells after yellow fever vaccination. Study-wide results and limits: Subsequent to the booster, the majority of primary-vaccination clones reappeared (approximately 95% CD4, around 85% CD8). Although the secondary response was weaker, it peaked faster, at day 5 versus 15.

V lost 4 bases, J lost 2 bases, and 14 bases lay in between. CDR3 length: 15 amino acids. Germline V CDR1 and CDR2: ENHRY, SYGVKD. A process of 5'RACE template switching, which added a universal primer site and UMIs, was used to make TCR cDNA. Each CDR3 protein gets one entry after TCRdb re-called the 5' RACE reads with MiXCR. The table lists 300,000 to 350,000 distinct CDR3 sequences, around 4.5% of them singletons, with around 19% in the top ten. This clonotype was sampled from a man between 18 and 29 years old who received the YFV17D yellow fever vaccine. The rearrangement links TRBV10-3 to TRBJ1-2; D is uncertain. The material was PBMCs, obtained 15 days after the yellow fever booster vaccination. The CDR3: CAISGTQTANYGYTF. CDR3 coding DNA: TGTGCCATCAGTGGAACACAAACTGCGAACTATGGCTACACCTTC.